This TCR beta chain was found in a study of shared clonotypes between healthy human individuals. CDR3 length: 13 residues. Germline CDR1 is SGHDN and CDR2 is FVKESK. V lost 1 base to trimming and J lost 3 bases, with 7 bases between them. Method: immunoSEQ multiplex PCR; TCRdb's copy keeps in-frame clones and lacks some. In the table there are some 1.1 million clones, 77% of which are singletons. In the case of this clone: Antigen: not known.

Overall study findings and caveats: The study's rarefaction showed incomplete sorted-subset sequencing despite large depth.

This clonotype was sampled from a man between 18 and 35 years old in good health. Some clones in this sample may be carry-over from other donors' samples. The sequenced material came from memory CD4+ T cells from PBMCs. This sample's subset: CD45RA-negative fraction. The gene calls are TRBV14 and TRBJ2-7; no firm D call. The CDR3 reads CASSQGQYYEQYF. Here the CDR3 DNA reads TGTGCCAGCAGCCAAGGGCAGTACTACGAGCAGTACTTC.